A single sample gave rise to the 26 T cell receptor beta chains below, sequenced in a study of cytomegalovirus exposure and HLA in healthy donors. PCR primers comprised 60 Vbeta and 13 Jbeta primers. Clones were read by immunoSEQ multiplex PCR, and TCRdb kept only the in-frame ones, dropping some. In the table there are 250,000 to 350,000 clones, 80% to 90% of which are singletons. The specimen was PBMCs. Source of these receptors: a man aged 40-55 years in good health and CMV-seropositive.

V and J are TRBV6-6 and TRBJ1-2; D is possibly TRBD1 (6 bases). The germline V gene encodes CDR1 MNHNY and CDR2 SVGAGI (reference sequence). CDR3 length: 15 amino acids. Trimming cost V 0 bases and J 7 bases, with 15 bases left between them. As DNA, the CDR3 is TGTGCCAGCAGTTACTCCCACAGGGTGGCTGCTGGCTACACCTTC. It yields the protein CASSYSHRVAAGYTF.

The genes are TRBV2 and TRBJ1-2; D remains unclear. V shed 6 bases and J shed 4 bases, with 12 bases lying between them. This CDR3 has 13 residues. CDR1 and CDR2 (germline): SNHLY, FYNNEI. As DNA, the CDR3 is TGTGCCAGCAGAGACACACCCAGCTATGGCTACACCTTC. As protein: CASRDTPSYGYTF.

The rearrangement links TRBV25-1 to TRBJ2-1; D might be TRBD1 (6 bases). The CDR3 has 15 amino acids. The ends were cut back, 4 bases at V and 8 bases at J, with 18 bases in the middle. Germline V gives CDR1 MGHDK, CDR2 SYGVNS. CDR3 residues: CASSVRAQGWDEQFF. The CDR3 DNA is TGTGCCAGCAGTGTCCGGGCACAGGGTTGGGATGAGCAGTTCTTC.

This chain joins TRBV6-4 and TRBJ1-2, with unresolved D. The CDR3 has 14 residues. The germline V gene has CDR1 MRHNA and CDR2 SNTAGT. Trimming cost V 4 bases and J 7 bases, with 16 bases left between them. CDR3 sequence (DNA): TGTGCCAGCAGTGCTCTTCCCTCCTCCGGTGGCTACACCTTC. It yields the protein CASSALPSSGGYTF.

This chain links TRBV28 with TRBJ2-1; TRBD1 matches 8 bases. V lost 1 base, J lost 7 bases, and 6 bases stayed unmatched. This CDR3 has 15 amino acids. Germline V gene lookup returns CDR1 MDHEN and CDR2 SYDVKM. The chain's CDR3 is CASSLYPGGANEQFF. The CDR3 DNA reads as TGTGCCAGCAGTTTATATCCAGGGGGCGCGAATGAGCAGTTCTTC.

The V call is TRBV30, the J call TRBJ2-4; D is possibly TRBD2 (5 bases). This CDR3 has 15 amino acids. The germline V and J ends were trimmed by 3 bases and 0 bases, with 12 bases remaining between them. Germline-derived CDR1 and CDR2 are GTSNPN and SVGIG (reference sequence). The CDR3 bases are TGTGCCTGGAGGGCCCTGGGGAGAGCCAAAAACATTCAGTACTTC. Translating gives CAWRALGRAKNIQYF.

This clone was observed once. The J gene is TRBJ2-5, the V gene TRBV28, with 8 bases matching TRBD1. V trimming: 11 bases; J trimming: 5 bases; junction bases outside the gene matches: 13. The germline CDR1 and CDR2 sequences are MDHEN and SYDVKM. The CDR3 is 14 amino acids. Here the CDR3 DNA reads TGTGCCTCCGGACAGGGAGGTTATCTGGAGACCCAGTACTTC. It specifies CASGQGGYLETQYF.

The V gene is TRBV28, the J gene TRBJ1-1, with 7 bases aligning to TRBD1. Germline CDR1 is MDHEN and CDR2 is SYDVKM. CDR3 length equals 16 residues. V lost 5 bases, J lost 4 bases, and 13 bases stayed unmatched. The CDR3 loop reads CASSDRQGSIRTEAFF. DNA of the CDR3: TGTGCCAGCAGTGACAGACAGGGATCTATTCGCACTGAAGCTTTCTTT.

Details on this clone: Other DNA sequences in this sample translate to the same CDR3. V is TRBV13 and J is TRBJ2-3; 7 bases are a match to TRBD2. Looked up from germline, CDR1 is PRHDT and CDR2 is FYEKMQ (reference sequence). The CDR3 has 15 amino acids. V was pared by 4 bases and J by 0 bases, with 4 bases of the junction left unmatched. CDR3 in amino acids: CASSSGTTSTDTQYF. CDR3 coding DNA: TGTGCCAGCAGCTCAGGGACTACCAGCACAGATACGCAGTATTTT.

The gene calls are TRBV6-1 and TRBJ2-7, with 11 bases that match TRBD1. V shed 7 bases and J 0 bases; nucleotides not matched to a gene: 5. CDR1 is MNHNS, CDR2 SASEGT, per germline. The CDR3 consists of 15 residues. In DNA form, the CDR3 reads TGTGCCAGCAAGCGAGGGACAGGGGGCTCCTACGAGCAGTACTTC. Protein sequence: CASKRGTGGSYEQYF.

The chain recombines TRBV5-1 with TRBJ2-5, with D possibly TRBD1 on 5 matching bases. V lost 2 bases to trimming and J lost 3 bases, with 26 bases between them. The CDR3 loop spans 19 amino acids. Germline V gives CDR1 SGHRS, CDR2 YFSETQ. The CDR3 DNA follows: TGCGCCAGCAGCTTAAGGACATTTCCAAGGGCGGTGGGGAAAGAGACCCAGTACTTC. Translation gives CASSLRTFPRAVGKETQYF.

The chain links TRBV25-1 to TRBJ1-2; the match to TRBD1 covers 11 bases. Unmatched junction bases numbered 8, after V lost 4 bases and J lost 4 bases. The CDR3 covers 16 residues. Germline CDR1 is MGHDK and CDR2 is SYGVNS. The CDR3 loop is CASSALRDRGGYGYTF. The CDR3 region has the DNA TGTGCCAGCAGTGCTCTCCGGGACAGGGGGGGCTATGGCTACACCTTC.

The CDR3 here is CASSQLPRGGPGYEQYF. CDR3 nucleotide sequence: TGTGCCAGCAGCCAATTGCCGCGCGGAGGGCCAGGCTACGAGCAGTACTTC. This chain connects TRBV4-2 to TRBJ2-7; D might be TRBD2 (6 bases). V was clipped by 2 bases and J by 3 bases, with 20 bases between them. From germline, CDR1 is LGHNA and CDR2 YNFKEQ. The CDR3 has 17 residues.

V gene TRBV4-1 combines with J gene TRBJ2-7; perhaps TRBD1 as D (5 bases). With 0 bases removed from V and 4 bases from J, the gap between germline ends came to 16 bases. The CDR3 loop spans 16 amino acids. Germline V gives CDR1 MGHRA, CDR2 YSYEKL. CDR3 loop: CASSQDTPGSGYEQYF. In DNA, the CDR3 is TGCGCCAGCAGCCAAGATACTCCCGGATCAGGGTACGAGCAGTACTTC.

The chain is built from TRBV2 and TRBJ2-2, with 12 nucleotides matching TRBD1. Germline V gene lookup returns CDR1 SNHLY and CDR2 FYNNEI. V gave up 7 bases and J gave up 5 bases; unmatched junction bases: 8. The length of the CDR3 is 16 residues. The DNA for the CDR3 is TGTGCCAGCAAGGGACAGGGGGCGCGTCGGACCGGGGAGCTGTTTTTT. Amino acids: CASKGQGARRTGELFF.

V is TRBV6-5 and J is TRBJ1-4, with TRBD1 identical over 7 bases. J gave up 6 bases and V 6 bases, and 7 bases lay outside the gene matches. The CDR3 has 14 residues. Germline V gives CDR1 MNHEY, CDR2 SVGAGI. The CDR3 nucleotides are TGTGCCAGCAGGCCCCGGACAGGAGATGAAAAACTGTTTTTT. It is translated as CASRPRTGDEKLFF.

The chain employs TRBV9 and TRBJ1-2; D is unresolved. Germline loops: CDR1 SGDLS, CDR2 YYNGEE. This CDR3 has 15 residues. V was shortened by 0 bases and J by 4 bases, with 13 bases between the two germline ends. Written as DNA, the CDR3 is TGTGCCAGCAGCGTAGGAGGAGGTCGGGGCTATGGCTACACCTTC. It specifies CASSVGGGRGYGYTF.

The CDR3 DNA reads as TGTGCCAGCAGCCAGGCACTAGCGTGGGAGCAGTACTTC. It yields the protein CASSQALAWEQYF. This sequence joins TRBV14 and TRBJ2-7; 7 bases match TRBD2. The CDR3 loop spans 13 amino acids. With V trimmed by 3 bases and J by 7 bases, 6 bases remained unmatched. Germline loops: CDR1 SGHDN, CDR2 FVKESK.

The chain has TRBV4-1 and TRBJ1-5, with 7 bases aligning to TRBD1. The CDR3 sequence is 14 residues long. Germline CDR1 reads MGHRA; CDR2 reads YSYEKL. V gave up 3 bases and J gave up 5 bases; unmatched junction bases: 4. The chain's CDR3 is CASSQNRGHQPQHF. The CDR3 region has the DNA TGCGCCAGCAGCCAGAACAGGGGCCATCAGCCCCAGCATTTT.

The chain combines TRBV5-6 with TRBJ2-2; the match to TRBD1 covers 10 bases. CDR1 is SGHDT and CDR2 is YYEEEE in the germline V gene. The CDR3 is 15 amino acids. Trimming removed 1 base from V and 5 bases from J; junction bases left unmatched: 2. The chain's CDR3 is CASSLWDRGTGELFF. The CDR3 bases are TGTGCCAGCAGCTTGTGGGACAGGGGTACCGGGGAGCTGTTTTTT.

V and J are TRBV7-9 and TRBJ1-1; 10 nucleotides align to TRBD1. The germline V gene has CDR1 SEHNR and CDR2 FQNEAQ (reference sequence). The CDR3 extends over 18 amino acids. J was trimmed by 0 bases and V by 3 bases; bases with no gene match: 10. For the CDR3, the DNA is TGTGCCAGCAGCTTCTCTACTATGACAGGGGGCCTGAACACTGAAGCTTTCTTT. This translates into CASSFSTMTGGLNTEAFF.

The chain employs TRBV30 and TRBJ2-1; weak D call: TRBD2 (5 bases). Germline V gene data show CDR1 as GTSNPN and CDR2 as SVGIG (reference sequence). Trimming left V 0 bases short and J 0 bases short, with 9 bases between. The CDR3 has 15 residues. The CDR3 bases are TGTGCCTGGAGTGTCGGGATAGGCTCCTACAATGAGCAGTTCTTC. It translates to CAWSVGIGSYNEQFF.

This chain connects TRBV11-1 to TRBJ1-4, with a possible D match to TRBD1 (5 bases). The CDR3 is 13 residues long. Per germline, CDR1 SGHAT and CDR2 FQDESV (reference sequence). V lost 5 bases and J 4 bases, leaving 8 bases between the germline ends. CDR3 region: CASSRGNNEKLFF. The CDR3 DNA follows: TGTGCCAGCAGCAGGGGTAATAATGAAAAACTGTTTTTT.

CDR3 DNA sequence: TGTGCCAGCGCGGGACAGGGCTCCTATGGCTACACCTTC. It is translated as CASAGQGSYGYTF. The J gene is TRBJ1-2, the V gene TRBV27, with 9 bases identical to TRBD1. With 8 bases clipped from V and 4 bases from J, the junction kept 5 bases outside the gene matches. This CDR3 spans 13 amino acids. Germline V gives CDR1 MNHEY, CDR2 SMNVEV (reference sequence).

The chain employs TRBV21-1 and TRBJ1-4. TRBV21-1 has pseudogene status. The CDR3 is made up of 16 amino acids. The CDR3 is CASSFGEEGTNEKLFF. The CDR3 nucleotides are TGTGCCAGCAGCTTCGGGGAGGAGGGAACTAATGAAAAACTGTTTTTT.

The chain couples TRBV28 to TRBJ2-7; possibly TRBD1 for D (6 bases). Trimming cost V 6 bases and J 2 bases, with 14 bases left between them. Germline CDR1 and CDR2: MDHEN and SYDVKM. CDR3 length: 14 amino acids. CDR3 in amino acids: CASRSQGLTYEQYF. DNA for the CDR3: TGTGCCAGCAGATCACAGGGCCTAACCTACGAGCAGTACTTC. The full variable domain, its missing parts supplied by reference TRBV28 and TRBJ2-7, is DVKVTQSSRYLVKRTGEKVFLECVQDMDHENMFWYRQDPGLGLRLIYFSYDVKMKEKGDIPEGYSVSREKKERFSLILESASTNQTSMYLCASRSQGLTYEQYFGPGTRLTVT.